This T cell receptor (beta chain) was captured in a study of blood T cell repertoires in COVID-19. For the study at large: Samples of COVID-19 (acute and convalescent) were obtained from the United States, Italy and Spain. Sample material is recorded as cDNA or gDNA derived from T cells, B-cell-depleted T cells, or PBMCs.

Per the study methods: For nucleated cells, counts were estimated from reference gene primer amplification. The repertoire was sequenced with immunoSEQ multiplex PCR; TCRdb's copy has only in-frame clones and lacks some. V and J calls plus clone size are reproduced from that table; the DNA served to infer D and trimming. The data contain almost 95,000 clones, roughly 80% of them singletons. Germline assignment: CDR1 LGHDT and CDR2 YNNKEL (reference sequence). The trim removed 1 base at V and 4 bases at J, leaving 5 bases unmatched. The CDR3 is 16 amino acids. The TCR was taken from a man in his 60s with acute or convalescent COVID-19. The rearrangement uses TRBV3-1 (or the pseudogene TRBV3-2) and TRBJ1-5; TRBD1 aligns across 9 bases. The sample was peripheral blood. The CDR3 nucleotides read TGTGCCAGCAGCCAAGGGACAGGGGCATTAAATCAGCCCCAGCATTTT. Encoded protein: CASSQGTGALNQPQHF.